This T cell receptor (beta chain) comes out of a study of T cells in Graves' hyperthyroidism and ophthalmopathy. Overall study: Staff took peripheral blood when the initial diagnosis was made, before any treatment began. Overall study results and limits: Patients with ophthalmopathy were separated from those with stable hyperthyroidism by a 13 V-J model. Most expanded thyroid clonotypes above 0.001 also appeared in blood.

The source material, RNA transcripts, was used to amplify TCR beta CDR3 regions. The HTBI primer set drove a first-round RT-PCR of the TCR CDR3. From the multiplex PCR reads, TCRdb called clonotypes with MiXCR, one entry per CDR3 protein. The data contain about 590,000 distinct CDR3 sequences, approximately 14% of them seen just once; the ten biggest clones take up 7.3%. Hyperthyroidism, newly diagnosed and lasting under 2 months, affected patients aged 18 to 65. The trim removed 5 bases at V and 4 bases at J, leaving 5 bases unmatched. This CDR3 has 13 residues. Germline CDR1 reads SEHNR; CDR2 reads FQNEAQ (reference sequence). There are a few counts of this clonotype. What it binds is unknown.

The chain uses TRBV7-9 and TRBJ2-7; 7 bases map to TRBD1. Input material: blood. This sequence was found in a woman in her twenties or thirties with Graves' hyperthyroidism. The DNA of the CDR3 is TGTGCCAGCAGCACAGGGGTTCTATACGAGCAGTACTTC. It translates to CASSTGVLYEQYF.